The 17 T cell receptor beta chains below come from one sample, sequenced in a study of human CD8 memory T cell subsets (dated by TCRdb to about 2020). The sequencer was a NextSeq 550. A Human TCR Profiling Kit was used to prepare UMI-labeled 5' RACE TCRbeta libraries. TCRdb reprocessed the raw reads; every CDR3 protein sequence is a single record, and DNA is not supplied. The sample's own table lists roughly 17,000 distinct CDR3 sequences. About 5.6% of the sample is in the top ten clones. Source material: CD8+ stem-like memory T cells (TSCM and TCM) sorted from PBMCs. Sample cell subset or site, as interpreted from the label and publication: stem-like memory CD8 T cells (TSTEM), CCR7+ PD-1- TIGIT-. The receptors were sampled from a human donor in good health.

J is TRBJ1-5 and V is TRBV21-1; TCRdb gives TRBD1 as the D gene, but with no DNA this cannot be confirmed. TRBV21-1 is listed as a pseudogene. CDR3 length: 16 amino acids. The CDR3 protein is CASSKKKGQPNQPQHF.

The chain combines TRBV20-1 with TRBJ2-5; the TCRdb call, TRBD1, lacks DNA for checking. This CDR3 contains 13 residues. Looked up from germline, CDR1 is DFQATT and CDR2 is SNEGSKA (reference sequence). CDR3 residues: CSAGDRDLWTQYF.

The chain couples TRBV7-2 to TRBJ2-2; without DNA, the TCRdb call of TRBD2 cannot be checked. The germline V gene encodes CDR1 SGHTA and CDR2 FQGNSA. The CDR3 runs 13 residues. The CDR3 loop reads CASSLTSIGELFF.

The rearrangement uses TRBV10-2 and TRBJ2-1; TCRdb picks TRBD2, but there is no DNA to check that call. The length of the CDR3 is 16 residues. Germline-derived CDR1 and CDR2 are WSHSY and SAAADI. CDR3 amino acids: CASSESPSGGWTEQFF.

The CDR3 spells CASSPGFGRNTEAFF. V usage is TRBV18 and J usage is TRBJ1-1. CDR1 is KGHSH and CDR2 is LQKENI in the germline V gene. The CDR3 has 15 amino acids.

The CDR3 region is CASPNDGGASDTQYF. The chain joins TRBV18 to TRBJ2-3; TCRdb's D call of TRBD2 is untestable without DNA. The germline V gene has CDR1 KGHSH and CDR2 LQKENI. The CDR3 has 15 amino acids.

V is TRBV5-5 and J is TRBJ2-5. Looked up from germline, CDR1 is SGHKS and CDR2 is YYEKEE (reference sequence). The CDR3 sequence is 14 residues long. CDR3 in amino acids: CASSLVAYQETQYF.

This chain uses TRBV6-1 with TRBJ2-3. Looked up from germline, CDR1 is MNHNS and CDR2 is SASEGT. This CDR3 comprises 17 residues. CDR3: CASRSEWAAAITDTQYF.

V usage is TRBV24-1 and J usage is TRBJ2-1. The V gene's germline CDR1 is KGHDR and CDR2 SFDVKD. The length of the CDR3 is 11 residues. CDR3 sequence: CATSDLSEQFF.

This sequence joins TRBV5-4 and TRBJ2-7; the TCRdb call, TRBD2, lacks DNA for checking. CDR3 length: 15 amino acids. Germline V gene lookup returns CDR1 SGHNT and CDR2 YYREEE (reference sequence). CDR3 loop: CASSFGPDLSYEQYF.

The CDR3 here is CASSSGQELEAFF. The chain is built from TRBV5-1 and TRBJ1-1; as DNA is missing, the TRBD1 call by TCRdb cannot be tested. This CDR3 has 13 residues. Looked up from germline, CDR1 is SGHRS and CDR2 is YFSETQ.

The CDR3 is CATSDLRGRGDTQYF. The J gene is TRBJ2-3, the V gene TRBV24-1; TCRdb designates TRBD1, a call that cannot be tested without DNA. Germline lookup yields CDR1 KGHDR and CDR2 SFDVKD. This CDR3 is built from 15 residues.

The V gene is TRBV10-3, the J gene TRBJ1-6; the TRBD1 assignment by TCRdb is unverifiable without DNA. Germline V gives CDR1 ENHRY, CDR2 SYGVKD. This CDR3 is 13 amino acids long. The CDR3 is CAIYRDGSLLAHF.

This rearrangement joins TRBV21-1 to TRBJ1-1. TRBV21-1 has pseudogene status. This CDR3 is built from 17 residues. CDR3 amino acids: CASTHSPELEATFQAFF.

This chain uses TRBV15 with TRBJ2-7; TCRdb's assignment of TRBD2 cannot be checked, as there is no DNA. The CDR3 spans 15 residues. CDR1 is LNHNV and CDR2 is YYDKDF in the germline V gene (reference sequence). CDR3 sequence reads: CATSRDGLAGGMQYF.

The V call is TRBV2, the J call TRBJ2-3. CDR1 is SNHLY and CDR2 is FYNNEI in the germline V gene. The CDR3 is 13 residues long. This CDR3 reads CASMYPRTDTQYF.

The rearrangement links TRBV28 to TRBJ2-7. From germline, CDR1 is MDHEN and CDR2 SYDVKM. The CDR3 is made up of 14 amino acids. The CDR3 reads CASSRTADRYEQYF. The full variable domain, with the rest looked up from reference TRBV28 and TRBJ2-7, is DVKVTQSSRYLVKRTGEKVFLECVQDMDHENMFWYRQDPGLGLRLIYFSYDVKMKEKGDIPEGYSVSREKKERFSLILESASTNQTSMYLCASSRTADRYEQYFGPGTRLTVT.